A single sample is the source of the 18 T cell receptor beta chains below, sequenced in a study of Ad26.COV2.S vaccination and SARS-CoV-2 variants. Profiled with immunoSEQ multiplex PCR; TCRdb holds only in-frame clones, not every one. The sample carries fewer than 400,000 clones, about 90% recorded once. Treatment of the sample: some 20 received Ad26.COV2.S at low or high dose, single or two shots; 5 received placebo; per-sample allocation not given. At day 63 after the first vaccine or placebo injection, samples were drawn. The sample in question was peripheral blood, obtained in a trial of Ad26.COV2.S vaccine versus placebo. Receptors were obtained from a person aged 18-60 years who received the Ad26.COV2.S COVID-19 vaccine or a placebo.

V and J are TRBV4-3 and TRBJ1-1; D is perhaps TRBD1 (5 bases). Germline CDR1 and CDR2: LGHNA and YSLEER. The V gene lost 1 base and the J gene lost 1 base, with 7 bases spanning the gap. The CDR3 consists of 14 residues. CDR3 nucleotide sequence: TGCGCCAGCAGCCAAGTAGGGACGAACACTGAAGCTTTCTTT. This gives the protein CASSQVGTNTEAFF.

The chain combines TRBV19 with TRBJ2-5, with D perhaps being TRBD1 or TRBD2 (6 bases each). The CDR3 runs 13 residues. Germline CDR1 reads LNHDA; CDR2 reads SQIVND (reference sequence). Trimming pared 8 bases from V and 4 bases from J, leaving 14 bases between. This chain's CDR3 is CASGTGAGETQYF. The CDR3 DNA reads TGTGCCAGTGGTACGGGGGCTGGAGAGACCCAGTACTTC. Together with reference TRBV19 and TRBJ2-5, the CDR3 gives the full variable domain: DGGITQSPKYLFRKEGQNVTLSCEQNLNHDAMYWYRQDPGQGLRLIYYSQIVNDFQKGDIAEGYSVSREKKESFPLTVTSAQKNPTAFYLCASGTGAGETQYFGPGTRLLVL.

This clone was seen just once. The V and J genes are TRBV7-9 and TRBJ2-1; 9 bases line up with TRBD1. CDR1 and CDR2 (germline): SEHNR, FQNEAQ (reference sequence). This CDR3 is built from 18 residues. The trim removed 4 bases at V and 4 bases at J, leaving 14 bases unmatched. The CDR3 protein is CASSSNSWGGTGYNEQFF. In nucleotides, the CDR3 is TGTGCCAGCAGCTCAAATAGCTGGGGAGGGACAGGGTACAATGAGCAGTTCTTC.

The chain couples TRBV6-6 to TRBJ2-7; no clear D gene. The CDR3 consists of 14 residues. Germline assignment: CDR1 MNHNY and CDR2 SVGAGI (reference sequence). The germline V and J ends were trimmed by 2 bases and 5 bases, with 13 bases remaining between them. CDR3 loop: CASSYVALQDEQYV. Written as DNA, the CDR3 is TGTGCCAGCAGTTACGTGGCGTTACAAGACGAGCAGTACGTC.

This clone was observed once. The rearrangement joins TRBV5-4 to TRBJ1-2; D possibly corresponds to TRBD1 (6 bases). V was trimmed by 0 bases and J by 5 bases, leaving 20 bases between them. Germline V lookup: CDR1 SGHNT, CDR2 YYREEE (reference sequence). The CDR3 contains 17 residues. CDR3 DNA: TGTGCCAGCAGCTTGGGAGAAGGGACACCAGGGAGTTATGGCTACACCTTC. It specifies CASSLGEGTPGSYGYTF.

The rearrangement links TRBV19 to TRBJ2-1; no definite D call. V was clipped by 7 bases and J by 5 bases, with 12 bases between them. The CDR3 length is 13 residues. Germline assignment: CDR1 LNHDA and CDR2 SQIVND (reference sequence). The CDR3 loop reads CASTTQNNNEQFF. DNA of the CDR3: TGTGCCAGTACTACCCAGAACAACAATGAGCAGTTCTTC.

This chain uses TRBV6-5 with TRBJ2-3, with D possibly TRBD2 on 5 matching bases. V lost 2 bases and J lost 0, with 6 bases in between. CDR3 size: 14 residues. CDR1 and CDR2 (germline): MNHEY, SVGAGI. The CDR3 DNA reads TGTGCCAGCAGTTACCGGGGAAGCACAGATACGCAGTATTTT. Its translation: CASSYRGSTDTQYF.

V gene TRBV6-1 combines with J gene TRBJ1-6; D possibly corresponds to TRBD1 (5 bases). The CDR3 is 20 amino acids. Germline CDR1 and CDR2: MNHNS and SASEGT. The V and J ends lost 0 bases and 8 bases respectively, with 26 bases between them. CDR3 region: CASSEARVMSWGSSYSPLHF. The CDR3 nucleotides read TGTGCCAGCAGTGAAGCCCGCGTTATGAGTTGGGGCAGCTCCTATTCACCCCTCCACTTT.

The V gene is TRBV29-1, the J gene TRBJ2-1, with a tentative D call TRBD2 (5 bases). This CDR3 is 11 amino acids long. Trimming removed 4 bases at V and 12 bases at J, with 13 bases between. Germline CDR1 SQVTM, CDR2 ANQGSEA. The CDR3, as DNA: TGCAGCGTTGTGACCACACGGGGGCAGTTCTTC. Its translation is CSVVTTRGQFF.

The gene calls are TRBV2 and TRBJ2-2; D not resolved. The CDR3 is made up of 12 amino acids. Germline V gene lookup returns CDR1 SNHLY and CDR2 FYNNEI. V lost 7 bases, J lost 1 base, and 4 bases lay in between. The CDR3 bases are TGTGCCAGCATCTGGAACACCGGGGAGCTGTTTTTT. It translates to CASIWNTGELFF.

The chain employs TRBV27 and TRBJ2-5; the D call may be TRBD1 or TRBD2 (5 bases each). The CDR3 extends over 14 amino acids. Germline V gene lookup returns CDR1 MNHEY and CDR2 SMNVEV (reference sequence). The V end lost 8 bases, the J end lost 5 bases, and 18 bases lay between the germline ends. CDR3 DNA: TGTGCCAGCGGGGCGGGCCTCAATGTGGAGACCCAGTACTTC. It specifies CASGAGLNVETQYF.

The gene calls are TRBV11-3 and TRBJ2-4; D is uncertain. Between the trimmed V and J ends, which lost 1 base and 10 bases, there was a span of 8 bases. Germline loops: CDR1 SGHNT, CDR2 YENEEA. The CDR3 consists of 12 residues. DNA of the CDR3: TGTGCCAGCAGCTTAGGGGCCTATATTCAGTACTTC. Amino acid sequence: CASSLGAYIQYF.

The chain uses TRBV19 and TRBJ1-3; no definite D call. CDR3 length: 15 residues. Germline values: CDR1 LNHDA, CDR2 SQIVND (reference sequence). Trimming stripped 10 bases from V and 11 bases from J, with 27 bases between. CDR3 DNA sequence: TGTGCCACTTCCCCGGGCCCCGGTGAAGGTTCCGCCATATATTTT. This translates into CATSPGPGEGSAIYF.

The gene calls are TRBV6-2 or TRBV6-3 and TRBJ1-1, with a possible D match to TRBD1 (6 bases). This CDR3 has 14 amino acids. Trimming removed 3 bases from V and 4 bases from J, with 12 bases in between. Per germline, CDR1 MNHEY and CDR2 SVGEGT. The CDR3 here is CASSYFGGGTEAFF. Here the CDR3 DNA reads TGTGCCAGCAGTTATTTCGGGGGCGGCACTGAAGCTTTCTTT.

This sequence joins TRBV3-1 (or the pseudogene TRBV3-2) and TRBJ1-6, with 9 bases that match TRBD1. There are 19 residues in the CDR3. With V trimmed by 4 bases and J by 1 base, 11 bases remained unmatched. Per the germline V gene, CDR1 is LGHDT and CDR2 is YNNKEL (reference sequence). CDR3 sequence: CASSLAGQGYWSYNSPLHF. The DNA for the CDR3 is TGTGCCAGCAGCCTGGCGGGACAGGGCTATTGGTCCTATAATTCACCCCTCCACTTT.

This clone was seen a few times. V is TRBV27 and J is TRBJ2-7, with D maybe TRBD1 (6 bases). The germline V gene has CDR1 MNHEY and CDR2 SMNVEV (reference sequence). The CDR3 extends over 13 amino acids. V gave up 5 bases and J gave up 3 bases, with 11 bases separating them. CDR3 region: CASSRGHFYEQYF. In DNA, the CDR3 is TGTGCCAGCAGTAGGGGACACTTCTACGAGCAGTACTTC.

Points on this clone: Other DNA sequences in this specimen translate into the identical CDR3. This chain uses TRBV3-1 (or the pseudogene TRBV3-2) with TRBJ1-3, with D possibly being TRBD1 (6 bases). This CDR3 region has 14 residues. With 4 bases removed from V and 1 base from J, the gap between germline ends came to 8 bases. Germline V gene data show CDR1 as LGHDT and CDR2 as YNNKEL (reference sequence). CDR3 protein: CASSPTGSGNTIYF. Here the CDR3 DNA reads TGTGCCAGCAGCCCAACAGGGTCTGGAAACACCATATATTTT.

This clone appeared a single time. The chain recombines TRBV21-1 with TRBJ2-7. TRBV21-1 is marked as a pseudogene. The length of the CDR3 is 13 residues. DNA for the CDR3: TGTGCCAGCAGCAAAGTATGCCCCTACGAGCAGTACTTC. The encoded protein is CASSKVCPYEQYF.